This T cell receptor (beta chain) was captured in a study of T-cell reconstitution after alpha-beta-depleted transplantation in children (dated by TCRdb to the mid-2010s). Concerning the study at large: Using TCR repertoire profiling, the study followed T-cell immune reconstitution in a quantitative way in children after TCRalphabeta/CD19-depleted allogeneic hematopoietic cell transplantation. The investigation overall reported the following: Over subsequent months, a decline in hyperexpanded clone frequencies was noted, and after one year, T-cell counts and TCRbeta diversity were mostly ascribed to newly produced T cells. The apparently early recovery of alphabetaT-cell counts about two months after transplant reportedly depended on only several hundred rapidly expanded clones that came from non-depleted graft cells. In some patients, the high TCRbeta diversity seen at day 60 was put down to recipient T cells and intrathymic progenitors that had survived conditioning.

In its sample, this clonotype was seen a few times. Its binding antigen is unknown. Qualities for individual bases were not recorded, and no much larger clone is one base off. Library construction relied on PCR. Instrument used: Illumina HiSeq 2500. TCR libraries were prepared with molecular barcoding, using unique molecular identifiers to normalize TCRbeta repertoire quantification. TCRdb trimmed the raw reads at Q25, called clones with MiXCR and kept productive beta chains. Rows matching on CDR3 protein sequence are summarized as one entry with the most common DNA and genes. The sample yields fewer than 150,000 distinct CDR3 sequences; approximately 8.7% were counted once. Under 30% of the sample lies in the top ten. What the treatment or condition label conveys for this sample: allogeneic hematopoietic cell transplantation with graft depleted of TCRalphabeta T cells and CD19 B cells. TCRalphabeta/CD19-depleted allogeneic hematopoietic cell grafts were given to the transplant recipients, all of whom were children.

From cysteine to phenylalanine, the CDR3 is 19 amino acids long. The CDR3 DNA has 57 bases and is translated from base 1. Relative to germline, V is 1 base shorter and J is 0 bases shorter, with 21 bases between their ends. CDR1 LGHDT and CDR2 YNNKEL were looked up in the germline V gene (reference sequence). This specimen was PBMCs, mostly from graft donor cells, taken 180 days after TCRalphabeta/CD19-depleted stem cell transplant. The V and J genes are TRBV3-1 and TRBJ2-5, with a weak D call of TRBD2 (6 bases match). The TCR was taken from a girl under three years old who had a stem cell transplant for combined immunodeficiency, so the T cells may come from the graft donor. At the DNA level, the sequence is TGTGCCAGCAGCCAAGCCGGCAGGGAGGACTCCTCTTACCAAGAGACCCAGTACTTC. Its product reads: CASSQAGREDSSYQETQYF.